The 5 T cell receptor beta chains below all came from one sample that was sequenced in a study of shared clonotypes between healthy human individuals. Here immunoSEQ multiplex PCR was the method, and the copy in TCRdb shows in-frame clones only, minus some. The sample holds about 1 million clones; around 76% are singletons and the top ten take about 1.5%. Sequencing input: memory CD4+ T cells sorted from blood. The subset here: CD45RA-negative fraction. These receptors originate from a man younger than 30 in good health.

This clone came up once. The chain links TRBV19 to TRBJ1-4; 8 nucleotides line up with TRBD1. Germline lookup yields CDR1 LNHDA and CDR2 SQIVND (reference sequence). Trimming at V came to 7 bases and at J to 5 bases, leaving 6 bases not matched to a gene. The CDR3 totals 14 residues. CDR3 in DNA: TGTGCCAGTACCGACAGGGGCGAAAATGAAAAACTGTTTTTT. It is translated as CASTDRGENEKLFF.

This clone showed up just once. Other DNA sequences in this sample translate to the same CDR3. This CDR3 is CASSLAGGTSGRGEQYF. CDR3 DNA sequence: TGTGCCAGCAGCTTAGCGGGTGGGACTAGCGGGCGCGGAGAGCAGTACTTC. This chain joins TRBV7-9 and TRBJ2-7, with 12 bases aligning to TRBD2. CDR3 length: 17 residues. The V gene end was trimmed by 0 bases and the J gene end by 7 bases; junction bases not matched to a gene: 10. Germline assignment: CDR1 SEHNR and CDR2 FQNEAQ (reference sequence).

This clone was picked up a small number of times. A read error may account for a junction end that differs from germline. The chain joins TRBV10-2 to TRBJ2-7, with TRBD2 matching 10 bases. Per germline, CDR1 WSHSY and CDR2 SAAADI. CDR3 size: 14 residues. The CDR3 nucleotides read TGCGCCGGCAGTAAGCGGGAGGGGACCTACGAGCAGTACTTC. Translating it yields CAGSKREGTYEQYF.

This clone was recorded a few times. This sequence joins TRBV6-1 and TRBJ1-5; D remains ambiguous. The ends were cut back, 4 bases at V and 1 base at J, with 14 bases in the middle. Germline-derived CDR1 and CDR2 are MNHNS and SASEGT. The CDR3 has 16 residues. The CDR3 region is CASSAVRGSSNQPQHF. The CDR3 DNA reads TGTGCCAGCAGTGCGGTTCGGGGATCGAGCAATCAGCCCCAGCATTTT.

This clone was seen just once. The genes are TRBV2 and TRBJ2-5; 8 bases are a match to TRBD1. The germline gives CDR1 SNHLY, CDR2 FYNNEI. CDR3 length: 15 amino acids. Trimming at V came to 6 bases and at J to 3 bases, leaving 9 bases not matched to a gene. In DNA, the CDR3 is TGTGCCAGCAGCCACCAGACAGGGGTAAAAGAGACCCAGTACTTC. Its translation is CASSHQTGVKETQYF. The entire variable domain, with the rest obtained from reference TRBV2 and TRBJ2-5, is as follows: EPEVTQTPSHQVTQMGQEVILRCVPISNHLYFYWYRQILGQKVEFLVSFYNNEISEKSEIFDDQFSVERPDGSNFTLKIRSTKLEDSAMYFCASSHQTGVKETQYFGPGTRLLVL.